Below are 13 T cell receptor beta chains sequenced from a single sample in a study of blood T cell repertoires in COVID-19. Here immunoSEQ multiplex PCR was the method, and the copy in TCRdb shows in-frame clones only, minus some. The table lists 90,000 to 100,000 clones, around 72% of them singletons. The specimen sequenced was peripheral blood. The source is a woman aged 60-75 years in a cohort sampled during active or convalescent COVID-19.

This chain joins TRBV5-6 and TRBJ1-1; D gene unclear. The V gene lost 7 bases and the J gene lost 3 bases, with 13 bases spanning the gap. The length of the CDR3 is 13 residues. The germline CDR1 and CDR2 sequences are SGHDT and YYEEEE. For the CDR3, the DNA is TGTGCCAGCCGGACGGGATGGGACACTGAAGCTTTCTTT. It yields the protein CASRTGWDTEAFF.

This clone showed up just a few times. This chain links TRBV19 with TRBJ1-6, with 8 bases fitting TRBD1. The germline V gene encodes CDR1 LNHDA and CDR2 SQIVND (reference sequence). The CDR3 runs 15 residues. The ends lost 3 bases at V and 8 bases at J; junction bases unmatched: 6. The CDR3 protein is CASSIKWTGHSPLHF. Written as DNA, the CDR3 is TGTGCCAGTAGTATCAAATGGACAGGGCATTCACCCCTCCACTTT.

This clone appeared a few times. The gene calls are TRBV5-1 and TRBJ1-2; weak D call: TRBD1 (5 bases). The ends were cut back, 4 bases at V and 5 bases at J, with 18 bases in the middle. This CDR3 is 15 amino acids long. CDR1 and CDR2 (germline): SGHRS, YFSETQ. CDR3 protein: CASSVGGDGRYGYTF. The CDR3 DNA is TGCGCCAGCAGCGTTGGGGGGGACGGCAGATATGGCTACACCTTC.

The V and J genes are TRBV6-6 and TRBJ2-3; 9 nucleotides match TRBD1. Germline CDR1 and CDR2: MNHNY and SVGAGI (reference sequence). J gave up 3 bases and V 6 bases, and 7 bases lay outside the gene matches. CDR3 size: 15 residues. DNA for the CDR3: TGTGCCAGCAGCAACCCGGGACAGGGTACAGATACGCAGTATTTT. The encoded protein is CASSNPGQGTDTQYF.

The rearrangement links TRBV27 to TRBJ2-5; TRBD2 is a possible D gene (6 bases). The CDR3 is 15 residues long. Germline CDR1 is MNHEY and CDR2 is SMNVEV (reference sequence). The germline V and J ends were trimmed by 2 bases and 1 base, with 11 bases remaining between them. The CDR3 DNA sequence: TGTGCCAGCAGTTTAACCGGGGGACCCCAAGAGACCCAGTACTTC. Protein: CASSLTGGPQETQYF.

The gene calls are TRBV3-1 (or the pseudogene TRBV3-2) and TRBJ2-6; D perhaps matches TRBD2 (6 bases). The CDR3 runs 20 residues. Trimming removed 4 bases from V and 0 bases from J, with 22 bases in between. CDR1 is LGHDT and CDR2 is YNNKEL in the germline V gene (reference sequence). The CDR3 coding sequence is TGTGCCAGCAGCCCCGCCCTAGTCCGGGAGCAAAACTCTGGGGCCAACGTCCTGACTTTC. It translates to CASSPALVREQNSGANVLTF.

This clone has only one observation. J is TRBJ1-4 and V is TRBV12-3 or TRBV12-4, with TRBD1 identical over 7 bases. V was pared by 6 bases and J by 4 bases, with 2 bases of the junction left unmatched. This CDR3 comprises 13 residues. DNA of the CDR3: TGTGCCAGCAGCCGACAGGGTAATGAAAAACTGTTTTTT. Protein product: CASSRQGNEKLFF.

This sequence joins TRBV4-2 and TRBJ1-4; D is possibly TRBD1 (5 bases). This CDR3 has 13 amino acids. Germline CDR1 reads LGHNA; CDR2 reads YNFKEQ. Trimming shortened V by 0 bases and J by 10 bases, and 9 bases separated the two germline ends. The CDR3 DNA reads as TGTGCCAGCAGCCAAGACAGGGAAAGAAAACTGTTTTTT. Protein sequence: CASSQDRERKLFF.

The V and J genes are TRBV11-2 and TRBJ1-1; 7 nucleotides align to TRBD1. V shed 5 bases and J 0 bases; nucleotides not matched to a gene: 12. The CDR3 sequence is 17 residues long. Germline assignment: CDR1 SGHAT and CDR2 FQNNGV. CDR3 sequence: CASSQGQAAPMNTEAFF. In DNA, the CDR3 is TGTGCCAGCAGCCAAGGACAGGCCGCCCCTATGAACACTGAAGCTTTCTTT.

The gene calls are TRBV11-1 and TRBJ2-3; 10 bases map to TRBD2. V lost 6 bases and J lost 1; bases outside the gene matches: 4. Germline values: CDR1 SGHAT, CDR2 FQDESV (reference sequence). The CDR3 totals 15 residues. The CDR3 spells CASSLTSGGTDTQYF. The CDR3 DNA is TGTGCCAGCAGTCTCACTAGCGGGGGCACAGATACGCAGTATTTT.

This chain connects TRBV5-6 to TRBJ2-7; D unclear. The ends were cut back, 2 bases at V and 2 bases at J, with 8 bases in the middle. Looked up from germline, CDR1 is SGHDT and CDR2 is YYEEEE. This CDR3 region has 13 residues. CDR3 DNA: TGTGCCAGCAGCTTTGGCGGTACCTACGAGCAGTACTTC. Translated, it gives CASSFGGTYEQYF.

The V and J genes are TRBV19 and TRBJ2-3, with D possibly being TRBD1 (6 bases). The CDR3 is 16 residues long. Between the trimmed V and J ends, which lost 3 bases and 2 bases, there was a span of 15 bases. Germline values: CDR1 LNHDA, CDR2 SQIVND (reference sequence). CDR3 region: CASSIGVGAPTDTQYF. CDR3 DNA: TGTGCCAGTAGTATTGGGGTGGGGGCCCCCACAGATACGCAGTATTTT.

The chain is built from TRBV6-5 and TRBJ2-7; the D gene is possibly TRBD1 (6 bases). Germline CDR1 is MNHEY and CDR2 is SVGAGI. The CDR3 covers 14 residues. Between the trimmed V and J ends, which lost 5 bases and 1 base, there was a span of 12 bases. Here the CDR3 reads CASSINRVSYEQYF. The DNA for the CDR3 is TGTGCCAGCAGTATTAACAGGGTTTCCTACGAGCAGTACTTC.